The 31 T cell receptor beta chains reported below all come from one sample, sequenced in a study of T cell repertoires in cytomegalovirus infection. TCRdb independently ran MiXCR on the reads; one entry per CDR3 protein. The repertoire holds about 360,000 distinct CDR3 sequences, with around a sixth as singletons. Source material: PBMCs. The origin of the receptors is a human donor in good health (CMV status not recorded). Some clones in this sample may be carry-over from other donors' samples.

The V gene is TRBV30, the J gene TRBJ2-1; 10 positions agree with TRBD2. In germline, CDR1 is GTSNPN, CDR2 SVGIG (reference sequence). V shed 4 bases and J 6 bases; nucleotides not matched to a gene: 12. CDR3 length: 16 residues. This CDR3 reads CAWTPIGASGSNEQFF. CDR3 coding DNA: TGTGCCTGGACCCCCATTGGGGCTAGCGGGAGCAATGAGCAGTTCTTC.

There are many counts of this clonotype. The chain combines TRBV6-6 with TRBJ1-1; no reliable D call. CDR1 is MNHNY, CDR2 SVGAGI, per germline (reference sequence). With 4 bases removed from V and 4 bases from J, the gap between germline ends came to 7 bases. This CDR3 comprises 12 residues. CDR3 sequence reads: CASSWTGTEAFF. CDR3 sequence (DNA): TGTGCCAGCAGTTGGACGGGCACTGAAGCTTTCTTT.

There are a few counts of this clonotype. J is TRBJ2-4 and V is TRBV19, with D tentatively TRBD1 (6 bases). The ends were cut back, 6 bases at V and 5 bases at J, with 11 bases in the middle. Germline V gene data show CDR1 as LNHDA and CDR2 as SQIVND (reference sequence). This CDR3 is built from 13 residues. The CDR3: CASSPTGENIQYF. DNA for the CDR3: TGTGCCAGTAGCCCGACAGGAGAAAACATTCAGTACTTC. Variable domain in full (rest from reference TRBV19 and TRBJ2-4): DGGITQSPKYLFRKEGQNVTLSCEQNLNHDAMYWYRQDPGQGLRLIYYSQIVNDFQKGDIAEGYSVSREKKESFPLTVTSAQKNPTAFYLCASSPTGENIQYFGAGTRLSVL.

There are many counts of this clonotype. The J gene is TRBJ2-7, the V gene TRBV7-9, with D possibly TRBD1 on 6 matching bases. CDR1 is SEHNR and CDR2 is FQNEAQ in the germline V gene (reference sequence). The V and J ends lost 5 bases and 3 bases respectively, with 17 bases between them. This CDR3 is built from 15 residues. The CDR3 DNA follows: TGTGCCAGCAGCGACAAACCTCGGACAGACTACGAGCAGTACTTC. Translated: CASSDKPRTDYEQYF. Full variable domain (outside the CDR3, taken from reference TRBV7-9 and TRBJ2-7): DTGVSQNPRHKITKRGQNVTFRCDPISEHNRLYWYRQTLGQGPEFLTYFQNEAQLEKSRLLSDRFSAERPKGSFSTLEIQRTEQGDSAMYLCASSDKPRTDYEQYFGPGTRLTVT.

This clonotype was counted many times. The chain couples TRBV7-2 to TRBJ2-7; tentative D call: TRBD2 (7 bases). The CDR3 contains 16 residues. Germline-derived CDR1 and CDR2 are SGHTA and FQGNSA. Trimming stripped 5 bases from V and 12 bases from J, with 29 bases between. The CDR3: CASSAEGGFPSPPSYF. The DNA of the CDR3 is TGTGCCAGCAGCGCCGAGGGGGGGTTCCCCTCCCCGCCGTCGTACTTC.

The CDR3 bases are TGTGCCATCAGTGAAGGGTCAGAGACCCAGTACTTC. This encodes CAISEGSETQYF. The genes are TRBV10-3 and TRBJ2-5; D remains unclear. V lost 3 bases and J lost 4, with 6 bases in between. Germline values: CDR1 ENHRY, CDR2 SYGVKD. This CDR3 is 12 amino acids long.

Ten or more counts support this clonotype. The gene calls are TRBV11-2 and TRBJ2-5; 7 nucleotides agree with TRBD1. V gave up 4 bases and J gave up 7 bases; unmatched junction bases: 15. The V gene's germline CDR1 is SGHAT and CDR2 FQNNGV. This CDR3 contains 16 residues. The CDR3 spells CASSSTQGWNPGTQYF. The CDR3 region has the DNA TGTGCCAGCAGCTCGACACAGGGGTGGAATCCAGGGACCCAGTACTTC.

The rearrangement links TRBV19 to TRBJ1-1; TRBD1 matches at 7 bases. Germline CDR1 reads LNHDA; CDR2 reads SQIVND (reference sequence). The V and J ends lost 7 bases and 5 bases, in that order; junction bases with no gene match: 7. This CDR3 is built from 13 residues. The CDR3 region has the DNA TGTGCCAGTAAGGCTGAGGGGGCGACTGAAGCTTTCTTT. Translating gives CASKAEGATEAFF.

This clonotype was seen at least ten times. This chain joins TRBV7-2 and TRBJ2-2; 12 nucleotides agree with TRBD2. From germline, CDR1 is SGHTA and CDR2 FQGNSA. CDR3 length: 16 amino acids. V shed 5 bases and J 5 bases; nucleotides not matched to a gene: 6. In nucleotides, the CDR3 is TGTGCCAGCAGCACGCGACTAGCGGGAGAGACCGGGGAGCTGTTTTTT. Translated, it gives CASSTRLAGETGELFF.

This sequence joins TRBV2 and TRBJ2-1; TRBD1 might be the D (5 bases). Trimming removed 3 bases from V and 10 bases from J, with 13 bases in between. The CDR3 has 13 residues. Germline CDR1 and CDR2: SNHLY and FYNNEI. CDR3 DNA: TGTGCCAGCAGTGAGACAGCCTCCACGGAGCAGTTCTTC. Translated: CASSETASTEQFF.

The rearrangement uses TRBV28 and TRBJ2-1, with 10 bases identical to TRBD1. This CDR3 contains 16 residues. Germline CDR1 MDHEN, CDR2 SYDVKM. J was trimmed by 8 bases and V by 6 bases; bases with no gene match: 13. The CDR3 DNA follows: TGTGCCAGCAGGAGCCAGCGGGACAGGGGAAGGGATGAGCAGTTCTTC. Translating gives CASRSQRDRGRDEQFF.

This clonotype occurred many times. The chain recombines TRBV6-2 or TRBV6-3 with TRBJ1-2, with no clear D. The CDR3 length is 14 residues. Germline values: CDR1 MNHEY, CDR2 SVGEGT. With 6 bases removed from V and 1 base from J, the gap between germline ends came to 12 bases. DNA for the CDR3: TGTGCCAGCAGAGGCAGACTGGATAACTATGGCTACACCTTC. This sequence encodes CASRGRLDNYGYTF.

CDR3 nucleotides: TGTGCCAGCAGCTTTAACCGAGGGAACACTGAAGCTTTCTTT. Amino acids: CASSFNRGNTEAFF. This sequence joins TRBV7-9 and TRBJ1-1; D is unclear. Trimming shortened V by 3 bases and J by 1 base, and 9 bases separated the two germline ends. Germline V gives CDR1 SEHNR, CDR2 FQNEAQ (reference sequence). The CDR3 covers 14 residues.

This rearrangement joins TRBV7-2 to TRBJ2-5; D may correspond to TRBD1 or TRBD2 (5 bases each). The germline gives CDR1 SGHTA, CDR2 FQGNSA. The V end lost 4 bases, the J end lost 4 bases, and 19 bases lay between the germline ends. The CDR3 contains 16 residues. CDR3: CASSSTGTLTIETQYF. The CDR3 DNA sequence: TGTGCCAGCAGCTCGACCGGGACCCTCACGATAGAGACCCAGTACTTC. Full variable domain (outside the CDR3, taken from reference TRBV7-2 and TRBJ2-5): GAGVSQSPSNKVTEKGKDVELRCDPISGHTALYWYRQSLGQGLEFLIYFQGNSAPDKSGLPSDRFSAERTGGSVSTLTIQRTQQEDSAVYLCASSSTGTLTIETQYFGPGTRLLVL.

A word on this clonotype: A read error is possible here, since a much larger clone lies one base away. The CDR3 DNA follows: TGTGCCACCAGTGCCCCGCGGACAGGGAACACTGAAGCTTTCTTT. Amino acids: CATSAPRTGNTEAFF. The chain carries TRBV24-1 and TRBJ1-1; 7 nucleotides line up with TRBD1. Trimming at V came to 5 bases and at J to 1 base, leaving 6 bases not matched to a gene. Germline-derived CDR1 and CDR2 are KGHDR and SFDVKD. The CDR3 consists of 15 residues.

This clonotype was picked up a small number of times. The gene calls are TRBV12-5 and TRBJ2-1; 10 nucleotides line up with TRBD2. The CDR3 is 18 amino acids. Per the germline V gene, CDR1 is LGHNT and CDR2 is FRNRAP. With V trimmed by 1 base and J by 4 bases, 10 bases remained unmatched. CDR3 residues: CASGLAYSSGSEYNEQFF. The CDR3 nucleotides are TGTGCTAGTGGTTTGGCCTATTCTAGCGGGAGTGAATACAATGAGCAGTTCTTC.

The genes are TRBV5-4 and TRBJ1-4, with D unresolved. There are 13 residues in the CDR3. The V end was cut by 2 bases, the J end by 5 bases, with 7 bases between. In germline, CDR1 is SGHNT, CDR2 YYREEE (reference sequence). In nucleotides, the CDR3 is TGTGCCAGCAGCTTAGAACGGAATGAAAAACTGTTTTTT. Its protein is CASSLERNEKLFF.

A few counts support this clonotype. The V gene is TRBV10-3, the J gene TRBJ2-1; 7 nucleotides match TRBD1. The ends lost 1 base at V and 8 bases at J; junction bases unmatched: 11. The CDR3 contains 16 residues. Germline V gene sequence: CDR1 ENHRY, CDR2 SYGVKD. The CDR3 reads CAISELDRRRGDEQFF. CDR3 DNA: TGTGCCATCAGTGAGTTGGACAGGCGTCGTGGAGATGAGCAGTTCTTC.

A single count supports this clonotype. The chain couples TRBV2 to TRBJ1-1; D unclear. This CDR3 has 12 amino acids. From germline, CDR1 is SNHLY and CDR2 FYNNEI. V was trimmed by 9 bases and J by 9 bases, leaving 17 bases between them. As DNA, the CDR3 is TGTGCCAGTTCTACAAACACAGAGAAAGCTTTCTTT. It yields the protein CASSTNTEKAFF.

This clonotype was seen at least ten times. The chain is built from TRBV5-8 and TRBJ2-5; 9 positions match TRBD1. Looked up from germline, CDR1 is SGHTS and CDR2 is YDEGEE. The ends lost 3 bases at V and 5 bases at J; junction bases unmatched: 8. The CDR3 has 15 amino acids. The CDR3 region is CASSYGTGRGETQYF. CDR3 DNA: TGTGCCAGCAGCTATGGGACAGGGAGAGGGGAGACCCAGTACTTC.

This clonotype came up a few times. CDR3 DNA sequence: TGCAGCGTAACAGCGACAGGGGTAGGCTACACCTTC. Amino acid sequence: CSVTATGVGYTF. The genes are TRBV29-1 and TRBJ1-2; 8 bases map to TRBD1. The V gene's germline CDR1 is SQVTM and CDR2 ANQGSEA. This CDR3 contains 12 residues. J was trimmed by 8 bases and V by 6 bases; bases with no gene match: 8.

This chain joins TRBV3-1 and TRBJ2-3; D tentatively reads TRBD1 or TRBD2 (5 bases each). The CDR3 is 16 amino acids. CDR1 LGHDT and CDR2 YNNKEL come from the germline V gene (reference sequence). The V gene lost 4 bases and the J gene lost 2 bases, with 16 bases spanning the gap. The CDR3 region is CASSPYIRDLTDTQYF. CDR3 nucleotides: TGTGCCAGCAGCCCCTATATCCGGGACCTCACAGATACGCAGTATTTT.

This clonotype was observed a few times. The chain carries TRBV6-6 and TRBJ2-2; 9 positions agree with TRBD1. V shed 2 bases and J 6 bases; nucleotides not matched to a gene: 19. Per germline, CDR1 MNHNY and CDR2 SVGAGI (reference sequence). The CDR3 loop spans 20 amino acids. CDR3 in amino acids: CASSYARVSGGQGKAGELFF. The CDR3 DNA reads TGTGCCAGCAGTTACGCAAGGGTCTCGGGGGGACAGGGAAAAGCCGGGGAGCTGTTTTTT.

This clonotype was recorded a few times. The chain has TRBV25-1 and TRBJ2-1; D uncertain. Per germline, CDR1 MGHDK and CDR2 SYGVNS. V lost 1 base, J lost 11 bases, and 15 bases lay in between. The CDR3 is made up of 14 amino acids. The CDR3 protein is CASSESGKLLKQFF. CDR3 bases: TGTGCCAGCAGTGAATCTGGAAAGCTCTTAAAGCAGTTCTTC.

Many counts were recorded for this clonotype. The chain employs TRBV7-2 and TRBJ2-7, with D hard to call. Germline V gene data show CDR1 as SGHTA and CDR2 as FQGNSA. The CDR3 loop spans 11 amino acids. Trimming cost V 6 bases and J 6 bases, with 9 bases left between them. CDR3 in DNA: TGTGCCAGCAGTTTGGGGATCGAGCAGTACTTC. Encoded protein: CASSLGIEQYF.

This clonotype was counted only a few times. The chain employs TRBV14 and TRBJ2-1, with 9 bases lining up with TRBD2. V lost 5 bases to trimming and J lost 4 bases; unmatched junction nucleotides: 3. The germline V gene encodes CDR1 SGHDN and CDR2 FVKESK. The CDR3 is 14 residues long. Here the CDR3 DNA reads TGTGCCAGCAGCTCTAGCGGGGAATACAATGAGCAGTTCTTC. Its translation: CASSSSGEYNEQFF.

This rearrangement joins TRBV11-2 to TRBJ1-5; D not certain. The CDR3 loop spans 13 amino acids. Per germline, CDR1 SGHAT and CDR2 FQNNGV. V was trimmed by 5 bases and J by 1 base, leaving 6 bases between them. CDR3 in amino acids: CASSESSNQPQHF. The CDR3 DNA follows: TGTGCCAGCAGCGAGTCGAGCAATCAGCCCCAGCATTTT.

Many counts were recorded for this clonotype. The V gene is TRBV7-2, the J gene TRBJ2-7; D call uncertain. V lost 3 bases to trimming and J lost 3 bases, with 6 bases between them. The CDR3 is 12 residues long. Germline V gene data show CDR1 as SGHTA and CDR2 as FQGNSA. The chain's CDR3 is CASSFPGYEQYF. CDR3 coding DNA: TGTGCCAGCAGCTTTCCGGGCTACGAGCAGTACTTC.

This clonotype occurred a few times. This chain joins TRBV11-2 and TRBJ2-1; D remains ambiguous. Germline V lookup: CDR1 SGHAT, CDR2 FQNNGV. This CDR3 is 17 amino acids long. Trimming removed 3 bases from V and 8 bases from J, with 23 bases in between. The CDR3 loop reads CASSFVITVTPAYEQFF. The CDR3 DNA is TGTGCCAGCAGCTTCGTAATTACTGTGACTCCTGCCTATGAGCAGTTCTTC.

The chain links TRBV4-1 to TRBJ2-3; TRBD2 is a possible D gene (7 bases). This CDR3 region has 16 residues. Germline CDR1 reads MGHRA; CDR2 reads YSYEKL. Trimming left V 0 bases short and J 1 base short, with 11 bases between. CDR3 protein: CASSQDRGAGTDTQYF. The DNA for the CDR3 is TGCGCCAGCAGCCAAGATCGGGGGGCTGGCACAGATACGCAGTATTTT.

This clonotype occurred once. CDR3 in DNA: TGCAGCGTTGAAGGTAGTGGTCAGGTCGCGTACAATGAGCAGTTCTTC. Its protein is CSVEGSGQVAYNEQFF. V and J are TRBV29-1 and TRBJ2-1, with D unclear. The CDR3 runs 16 residues. The V end was cut by 1 base, the J end by 4 bases, with 17 bases between. Germline V CDR1 and CDR2: SQVTM, ANQGSEA.